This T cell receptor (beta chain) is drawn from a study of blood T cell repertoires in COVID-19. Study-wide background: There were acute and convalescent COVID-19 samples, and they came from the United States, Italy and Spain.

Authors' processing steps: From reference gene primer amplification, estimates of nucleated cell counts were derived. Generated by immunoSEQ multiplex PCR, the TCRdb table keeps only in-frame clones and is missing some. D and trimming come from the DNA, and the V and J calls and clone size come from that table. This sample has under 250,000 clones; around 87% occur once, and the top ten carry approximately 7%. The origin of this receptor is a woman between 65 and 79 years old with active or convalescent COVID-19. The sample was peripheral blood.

CDR3 bases: TGTGCCAGCAGCTTAACGACGCCGGAGGAAGCTTTCTTT. This translates into CASSLTTPEEAFF. The chain recombines TRBV7-2 with TRBJ1-1; D is unresolved. This CDR3 has 13 amino acids. Deletions cut 2 bases from V and 8 bases from J, with 12 bases between. Germline V CDR1 and CDR2: SGHTA, FQGNSA.